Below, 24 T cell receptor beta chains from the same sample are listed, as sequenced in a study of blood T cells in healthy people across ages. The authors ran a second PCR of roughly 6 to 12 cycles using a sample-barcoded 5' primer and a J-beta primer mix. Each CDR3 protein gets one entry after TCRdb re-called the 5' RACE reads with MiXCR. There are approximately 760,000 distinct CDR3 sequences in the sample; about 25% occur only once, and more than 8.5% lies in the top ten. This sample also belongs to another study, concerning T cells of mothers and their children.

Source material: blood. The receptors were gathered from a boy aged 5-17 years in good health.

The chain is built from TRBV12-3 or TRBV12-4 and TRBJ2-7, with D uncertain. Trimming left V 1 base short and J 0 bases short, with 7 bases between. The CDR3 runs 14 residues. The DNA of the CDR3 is TGTGCCAGCAGTTTAGAGCGAAACTCCTACGAGCAGTACTTC. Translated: CASSLERNSYEQYF.

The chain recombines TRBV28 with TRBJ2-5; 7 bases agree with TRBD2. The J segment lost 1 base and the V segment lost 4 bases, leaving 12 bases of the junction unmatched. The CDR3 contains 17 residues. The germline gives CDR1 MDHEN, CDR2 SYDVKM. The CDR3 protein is CASSSRLARAPQETQYF. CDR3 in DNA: TGTGCCAGCAGTTCGCGACTAGCCCGTGCCCCCCAAGAGACCCAGTACTTC. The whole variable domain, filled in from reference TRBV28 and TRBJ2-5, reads DVKVTQSSRYLVKRTGEKVFLECVQDMDHENMFWYRQDPGLGLRLIYFSYDVKMKEKGDIPEGYSVSREKKERFSLILESASTNQTSMYLCASSSRLARAPQETQYFGPGTRLLVL.

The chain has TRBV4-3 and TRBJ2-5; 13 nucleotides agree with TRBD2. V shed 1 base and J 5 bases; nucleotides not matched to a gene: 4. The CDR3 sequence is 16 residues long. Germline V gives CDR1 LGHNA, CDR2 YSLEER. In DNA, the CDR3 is TGCGCCAGCAGCCAAGGGGGACTAGCGGGACGGGAGACCCAGTACTTC. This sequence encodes CASSQGGLAGRETQYF.

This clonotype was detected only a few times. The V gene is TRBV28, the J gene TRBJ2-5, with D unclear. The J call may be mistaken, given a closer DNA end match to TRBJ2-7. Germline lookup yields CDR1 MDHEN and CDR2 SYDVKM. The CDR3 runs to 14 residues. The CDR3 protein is CASSLAAFSYEQYF. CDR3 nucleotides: TGTGCCAGCAGTTTAGCGGCCTTTTCCTACGAGCAGTACTTC.

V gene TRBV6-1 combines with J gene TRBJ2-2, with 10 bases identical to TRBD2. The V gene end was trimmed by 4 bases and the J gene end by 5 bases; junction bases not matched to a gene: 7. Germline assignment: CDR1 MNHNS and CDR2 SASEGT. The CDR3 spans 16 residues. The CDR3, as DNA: TGTGCCAGCAGTGGAGGTTCTAGCGGGGGAACCGGGGAGCTGTTTTTT. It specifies CASSGGSSGGTGELFF.

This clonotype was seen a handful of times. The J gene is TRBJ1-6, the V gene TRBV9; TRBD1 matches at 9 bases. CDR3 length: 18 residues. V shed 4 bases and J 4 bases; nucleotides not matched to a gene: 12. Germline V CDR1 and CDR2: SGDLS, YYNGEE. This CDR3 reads CASSIGRQGGFYNSPLHF. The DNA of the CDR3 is TGTGCCAGCAGCATCGGAAGACAGGGGGGCTTTTATAATTCACCCCTCCACTTT.

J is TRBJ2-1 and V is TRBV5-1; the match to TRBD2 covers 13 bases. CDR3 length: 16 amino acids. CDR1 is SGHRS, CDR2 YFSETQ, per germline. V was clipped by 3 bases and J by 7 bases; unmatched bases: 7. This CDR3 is CASSWGLAGKNNEQFF. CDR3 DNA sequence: TGCGCCAGCAGCTGGGGACTAGCGGGAAAGAATAATGAGCAGTTCTTC.

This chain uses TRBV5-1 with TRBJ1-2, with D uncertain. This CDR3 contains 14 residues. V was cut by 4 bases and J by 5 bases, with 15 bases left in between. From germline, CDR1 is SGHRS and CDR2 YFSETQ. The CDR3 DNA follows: TGCGCCAGCAGCCGCGAATTGACGGCATATGGCTACACCTTC. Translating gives CASSRELTAYGYTF.

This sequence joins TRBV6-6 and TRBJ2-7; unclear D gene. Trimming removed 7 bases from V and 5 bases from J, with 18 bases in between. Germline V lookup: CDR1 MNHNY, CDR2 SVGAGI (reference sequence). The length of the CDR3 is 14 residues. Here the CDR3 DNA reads TGTGCCAGCACCTACCGGGCCGACCTTAACGAGCAGTACTTC. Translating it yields CASTYRADLNEQYF.

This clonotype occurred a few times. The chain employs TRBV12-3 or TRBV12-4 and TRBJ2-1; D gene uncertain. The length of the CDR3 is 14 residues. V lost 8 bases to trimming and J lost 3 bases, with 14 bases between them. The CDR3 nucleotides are TGTGCCAGCTCCGTGCGGTACCTCTACAATGAGCAGTTCTTC. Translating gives CASSVRYLYNEQFF.

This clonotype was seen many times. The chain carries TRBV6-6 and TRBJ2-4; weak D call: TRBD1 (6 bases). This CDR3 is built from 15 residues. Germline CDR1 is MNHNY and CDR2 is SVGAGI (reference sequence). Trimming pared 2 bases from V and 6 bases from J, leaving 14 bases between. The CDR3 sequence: CASSYTGTSLNIQYF. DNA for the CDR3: TGTGCCAGCAGTTACACCGGGACATCGTTAAACATTCAGTACTTC.

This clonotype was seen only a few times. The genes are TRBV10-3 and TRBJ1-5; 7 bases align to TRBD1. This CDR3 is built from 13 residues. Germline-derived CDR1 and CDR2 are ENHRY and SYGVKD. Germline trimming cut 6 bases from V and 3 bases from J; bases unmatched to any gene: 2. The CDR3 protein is CAIRGQPNQPQHF. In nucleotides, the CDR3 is TGTGCCATCAGGGGACAGCCCAATCAGCCCCAGCATTTT.

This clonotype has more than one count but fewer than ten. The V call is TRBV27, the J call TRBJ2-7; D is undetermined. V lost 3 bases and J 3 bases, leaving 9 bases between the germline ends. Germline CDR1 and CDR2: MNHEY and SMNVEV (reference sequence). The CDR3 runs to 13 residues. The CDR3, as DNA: TGTGCCAGCAGTTTTACAGCTAACTACGAGCAGTACTTC. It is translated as CASSFTANYEQYF.

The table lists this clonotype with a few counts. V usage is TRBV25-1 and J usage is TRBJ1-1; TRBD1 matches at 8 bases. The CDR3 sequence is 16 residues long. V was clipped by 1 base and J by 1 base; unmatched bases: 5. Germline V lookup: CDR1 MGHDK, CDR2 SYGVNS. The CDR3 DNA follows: TGTGCCAGCAGTGAATTAGGACAGGGAAGGAACACTGAAGCTTTCTTT. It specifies CASSELGQGRNTEAFF.

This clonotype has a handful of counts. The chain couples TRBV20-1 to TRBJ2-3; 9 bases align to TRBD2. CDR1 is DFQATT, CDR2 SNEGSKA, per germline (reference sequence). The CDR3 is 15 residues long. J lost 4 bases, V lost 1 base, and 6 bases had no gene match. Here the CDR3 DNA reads TGCAGTGCTAGAGGAGCGGGAGGTAATTCAGATACGCAGTATTTT. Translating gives CSARGAGGNSDTQYF.

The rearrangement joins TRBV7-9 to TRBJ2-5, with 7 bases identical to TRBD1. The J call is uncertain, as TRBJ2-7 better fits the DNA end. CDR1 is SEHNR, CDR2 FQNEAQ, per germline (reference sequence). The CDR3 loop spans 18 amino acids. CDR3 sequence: CASSPGAKGQFGSYEQYF. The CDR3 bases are TGTGCCAGCAGCCCAGGGGCTAAGGGACAGTTTGGATCCTACGAGCAGTACTTC.

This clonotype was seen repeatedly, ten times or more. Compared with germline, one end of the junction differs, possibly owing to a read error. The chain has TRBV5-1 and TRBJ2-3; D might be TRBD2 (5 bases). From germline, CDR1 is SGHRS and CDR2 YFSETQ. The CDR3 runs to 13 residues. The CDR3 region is CASSLEGTDTQYF. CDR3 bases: TGTGCCAGCAGCTTAGAGGGAACAGATACGCAGTATTTT.

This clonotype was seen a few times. Written as DNA, the CDR3 is TGTGCCAGCAGCCCCTCGGGCGGGAGGGGGAACACCGGGGAGCTGTTTTTT. It is translated as CASSPSGGRGNTGELFF. The chain carries TRBV12-3 or TRBV12-4 and TRBJ2-2, with TRBD2 matching over 9 bases. This CDR3 is 17 amino acids long. The ends lost 6 bases at V and 1 base at J; junction bases unmatched: 9.

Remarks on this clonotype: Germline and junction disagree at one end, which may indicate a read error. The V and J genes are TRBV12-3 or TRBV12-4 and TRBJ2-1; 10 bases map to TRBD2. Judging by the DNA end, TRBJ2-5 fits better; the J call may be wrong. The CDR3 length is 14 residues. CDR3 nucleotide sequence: TGTGCCAGCAGTATAGCGGGAGGTACGGAGACCCAGTACTTC. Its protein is CASSIAGGTETQYF.

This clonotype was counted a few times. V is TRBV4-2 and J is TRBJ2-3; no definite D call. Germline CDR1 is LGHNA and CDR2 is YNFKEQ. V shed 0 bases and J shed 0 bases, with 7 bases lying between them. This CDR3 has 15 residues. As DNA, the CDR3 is TGTGCCAGCAGCCAAGACTTCGACAGCACAGATACGCAGTATTTT. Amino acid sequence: CASSQDFDSTDTQYF.

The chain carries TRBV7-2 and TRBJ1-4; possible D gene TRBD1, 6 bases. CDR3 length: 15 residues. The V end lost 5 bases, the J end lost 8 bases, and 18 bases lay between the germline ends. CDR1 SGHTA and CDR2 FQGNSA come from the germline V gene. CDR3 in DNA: TGTGCCAGCAGCCGCGGGGGGCAGGGGAGGGAAAAACTGTTTTTT. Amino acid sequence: CASSRGGQGREKLFF.

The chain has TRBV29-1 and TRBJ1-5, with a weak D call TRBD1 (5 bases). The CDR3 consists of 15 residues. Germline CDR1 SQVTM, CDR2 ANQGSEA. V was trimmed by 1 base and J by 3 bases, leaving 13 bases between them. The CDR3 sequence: CSVEVTGEDNQPQHF. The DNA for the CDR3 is TGCAGCGTTGAAGTAACAGGAGAGGACAATCAGCCCCAGCATTTT.

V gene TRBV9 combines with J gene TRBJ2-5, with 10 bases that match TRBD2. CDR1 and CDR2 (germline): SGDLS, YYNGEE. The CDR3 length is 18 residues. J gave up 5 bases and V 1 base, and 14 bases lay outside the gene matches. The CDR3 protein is CASSVTSRSGRAVETQYF. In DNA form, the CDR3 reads TGTGCCAGCAGCGTAACTTCGCGGAGCGGGAGGGCCGTGGAGACCCAGTACTTC.

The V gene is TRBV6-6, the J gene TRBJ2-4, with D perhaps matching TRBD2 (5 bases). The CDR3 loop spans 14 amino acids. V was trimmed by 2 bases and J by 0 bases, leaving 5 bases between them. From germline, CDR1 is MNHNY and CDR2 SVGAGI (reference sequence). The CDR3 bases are TGTGCCAGCAGTTACGCGGGAGCCAAAAACATTCAGTACTTC. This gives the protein CASSYAGAKNIQYF.